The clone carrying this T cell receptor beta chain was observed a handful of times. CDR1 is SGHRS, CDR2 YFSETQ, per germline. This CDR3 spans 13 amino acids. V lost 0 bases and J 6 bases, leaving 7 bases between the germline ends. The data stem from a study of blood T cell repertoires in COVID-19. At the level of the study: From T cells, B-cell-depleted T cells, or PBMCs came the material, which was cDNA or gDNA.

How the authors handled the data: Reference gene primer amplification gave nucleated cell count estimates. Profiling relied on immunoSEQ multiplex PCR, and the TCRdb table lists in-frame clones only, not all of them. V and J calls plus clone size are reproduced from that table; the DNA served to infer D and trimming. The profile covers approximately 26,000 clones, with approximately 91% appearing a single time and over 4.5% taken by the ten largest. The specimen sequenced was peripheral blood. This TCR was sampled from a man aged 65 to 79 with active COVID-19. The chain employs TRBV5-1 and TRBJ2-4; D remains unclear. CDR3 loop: CASSLEIGNIQYF. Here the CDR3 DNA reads TGCGCCAGCAGCTTGGAGATCGGAAACATTCAGTACTTC.